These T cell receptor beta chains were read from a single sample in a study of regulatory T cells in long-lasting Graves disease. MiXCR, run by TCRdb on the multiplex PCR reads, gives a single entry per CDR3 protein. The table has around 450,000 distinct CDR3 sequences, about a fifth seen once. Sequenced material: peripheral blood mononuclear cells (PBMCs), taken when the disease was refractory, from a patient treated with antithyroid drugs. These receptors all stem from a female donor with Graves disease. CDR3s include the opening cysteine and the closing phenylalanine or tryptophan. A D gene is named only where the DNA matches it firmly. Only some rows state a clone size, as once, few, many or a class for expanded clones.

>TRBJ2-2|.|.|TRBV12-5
TGTGCTAGTGGCTCCGAGATGACCGGGGAGCTGTTTTTT
CASGSEMTGELFF
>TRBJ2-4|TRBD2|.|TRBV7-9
TGTGCCAGCAGCCTCTCGAGACTAGCCGAAACGGTAGCCAAAAACATTCAGTACTTC
CASSLSRLAETVAKNIQYF
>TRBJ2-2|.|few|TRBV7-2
TGTGCCAGCAGCTTGGACTGGAACACCGGGGAGCTGTTTTTT
CASSLDWNTGELFF
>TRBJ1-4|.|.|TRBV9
TGTGCCAGCAGCGTAGACTGGGGCTCGGCAACTAATGAAAAACTGTTTTTT
CASSVDWGSATNEKLFF
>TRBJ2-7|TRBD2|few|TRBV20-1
TGCAGTGCTAGAGATCTTGAGCGGGGCACCTACGAGCAGTACTTC
CSARDLERGTYEQYF
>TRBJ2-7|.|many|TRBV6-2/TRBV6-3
TGTGCCAGCAGTTCCAACCCGGACAGCCGATACGACGAGCAGTACTTC
CASSSNPDSRYDEQYF
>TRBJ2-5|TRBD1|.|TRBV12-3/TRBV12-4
TGTGCCAGCAGTACTGGACAGGCTCAAGAGACCCAGTACTTC
CASSTGQAQETQYF
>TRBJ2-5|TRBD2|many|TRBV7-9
TGTGCCAGCAGCCGGGGACTAGCGGAGGAGACCCAGTACTTC
CASSRGLAEETQYF
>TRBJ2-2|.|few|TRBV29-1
TGCAGCCCCGAGGGCTTTGCCGGGGAGCTGTTTTTT
CSPEGFAGELFF
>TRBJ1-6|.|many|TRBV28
TGTGCCAGCAGTCCTTCCATGAGGTCACCCCTCCACTTT
CASSPSMRSPLHF
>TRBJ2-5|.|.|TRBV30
TGTGCCTGGAGCCCAGGCGGGGAGACCCAGTACTTC
CAWSPGGETQYF
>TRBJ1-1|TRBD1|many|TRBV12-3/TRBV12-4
TGTGCCAGCAGCCCCGATCGACAGGGACAAGCTTTCTTT
CASSPDRQGQAFF
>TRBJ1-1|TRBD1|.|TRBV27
TGTGCCAGCAGTCACTACCGGGACAGGTTCACTGAAGCTTTCTTT
CASSHYRDRFTEAFF
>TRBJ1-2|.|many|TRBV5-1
TGCGCCAGCAGCCGGGGGGAAAACTATGGCTACACCTTC
CASSRGENYGYTF
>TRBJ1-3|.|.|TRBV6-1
TGTGCCAGCAGTCGGGCCCGCCGCTCTGGAAACACCATATATTTT
CASSRARRSGNTIYF
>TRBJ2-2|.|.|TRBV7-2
TGTGCCAGCAGCCGCAGGGGGGCAGTCGACGGAACCGGGGAGCTGTTTTTT
CASSRRGAVDGTGELFF
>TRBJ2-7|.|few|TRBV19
TGTGCCAGTAGTCGCGACGGAGAAGACTACGAGCAGTACTTC
CASSRDGEDYEQYF
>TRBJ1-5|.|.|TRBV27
TGTGCCAGCTCCCCGGCCGGGGGGTTACACAGCAATCAGCCCCAGCATTTT
CASSPAGGLHSNQPQHF
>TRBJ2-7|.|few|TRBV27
TGTGCCAGCAGTTTATTCCTCTACGAGCAGTACTTC
CASSLFLYEQYF
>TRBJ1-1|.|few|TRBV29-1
TGCAGCGTTGGTGGGATTATGAACACTGAAGCTTTCTTT
CSVGGIMNTEAFF
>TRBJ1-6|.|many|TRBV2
TGTGCCAGCAGTGAGCGGGGCGAATCACCCCTCCACTTT
CASSERGESPLHF
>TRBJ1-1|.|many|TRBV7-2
TGTGCCAGCACCACACACAGTTTTCTGAACACTGAAGCTTTCTTT
CASTTHSFLNTEAFF
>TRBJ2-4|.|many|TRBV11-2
TGTGCCAGCAGTTCATCCGCGTCCCCAGGGCCAGAGGCCAAAAACATTCAGTACTTC
CASSSSASPGPEAKNIQYF
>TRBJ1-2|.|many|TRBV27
TGTGCCAGCAGACCTCTTATCCGGGGATCGGGCTATGGCTACACCTTC
CASRPLIRGSGYGYTF
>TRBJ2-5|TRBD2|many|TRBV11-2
TGTGCCAGCAGCTTGGATGGGACTAGCGGAACGGAGACCCAGTACTTC
CASSLDGTSGTETQYF
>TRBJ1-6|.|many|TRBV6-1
TGTGCCAGCAGTGGGTCGGGGATCAGGTATTCACCCCTCCACTTT
CASSGSGIRYSPLHF
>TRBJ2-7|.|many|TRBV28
TGTGCCAGCAGTCCCCCGGGACCGATCGGCGAGCAGTACTTC
CASSPPGPIGEQYF
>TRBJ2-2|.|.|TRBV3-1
TGTGCCAGCAGCCAAGTGTATAGCGGCACCGGGGAGCTGTTTTTT
CASSQVYSGTGELFF
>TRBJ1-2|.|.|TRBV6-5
TGTGCCAGCAGTTACGCGCTAGGCTATGGCTACACCTTC
CASSYALGYGYTF
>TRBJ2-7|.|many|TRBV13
TGTGCCAGCACCTCCCGTCGGGGGTACGAGCAGTACTTC
CASTSRRGYEQYF
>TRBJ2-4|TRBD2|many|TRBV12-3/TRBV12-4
TGTGCCAGCAGTTACTCGGGGGGAGCCAAAAACATTCAGTACTTC
CASSYSGGAKNIQYF
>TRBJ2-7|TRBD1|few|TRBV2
TGTGCCAGCAGGGGGACAGTCCCCTACGAGCAGTACTTC
CASRGTVPYEQYF
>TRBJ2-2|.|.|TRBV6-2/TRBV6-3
TGTGCCAGCACCCTGGTGAACACCGGGGAGCTGTTTTTT
CASTLVNTGELFF
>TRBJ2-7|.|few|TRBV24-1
TGTGCCACCAGTGAGGACAGCTCCTACGAGCAGTACTTC
CATSEDSSYEQYF
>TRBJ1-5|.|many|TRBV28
TGTGCCAGCAGTTCCTACAGGGGCAATCAGCCCCAGCATTTT
CASSSYRGNQPQHF
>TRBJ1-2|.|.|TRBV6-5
TGTGCCAGCAGTTACAGGGACGCTTTCTATGGCTACACCTTC
CASSYRDAFYGYTF
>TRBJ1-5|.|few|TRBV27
TGTGCCAGCAGTTCCCGGGGAGTCAATCAGCCCCAGCATTTT
CASSSRGVNQPQHF
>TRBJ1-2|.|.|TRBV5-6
TGTGCCAGCAGCTCCCGGGGTTGGCTCGGCTACACCTTC
CASSSRGWLGYTF
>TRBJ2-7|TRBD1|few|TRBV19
TGTGCCAGTAGTATGGGGGACAGCTCCTACGAGCAGTACTTC
CASSMGDSSYEQYF
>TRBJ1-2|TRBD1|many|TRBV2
TGTGCCAGCAGCGCCGGGACAGCCTATGGCTACACCTTC
CASSAGTAYGYTF
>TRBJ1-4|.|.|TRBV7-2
TGTGCCAGCAGCTTACTTGGGACAACTTATGAAAAACTGTTTTTT
CASSLLGTTYEKLFF
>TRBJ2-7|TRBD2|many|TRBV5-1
TGCGCCAGCAGCTCCCGACTAGCGGGAGGGCCTTCCTACGAGCAGTACTTC
CASSSRLAGGPSYEQYF
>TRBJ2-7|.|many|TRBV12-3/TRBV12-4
TGTGCCAGCAGTTTCCCAGGGTTCCTCGACGAGCAGTACTTC
CASSFPGFLDEQYF
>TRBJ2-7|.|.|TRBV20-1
TGCAGTGCTAGCCACTTAGGGGGGAGCTCCTACGAGCAGTACTTC
CSASHLGGSSYEQYF
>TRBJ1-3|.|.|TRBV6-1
TGTGCCAGCAGTACACGAATGGGAGGCCGACGCTCTGGAAACACCATATATTTT
CASSTRMGGRRSGNTIYF
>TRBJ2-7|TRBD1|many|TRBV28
TGTGCCAGCAGGTTCCGGGACAGGGGGTCCCCCTACGAGCAGTACTTC
CASRFRDRGSPYEQYF
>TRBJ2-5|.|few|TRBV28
TGTGCCAGCAGTTTACGCGGCGTCCAAGAGACCCAGTACTTC
CASSLRGVQETQYF
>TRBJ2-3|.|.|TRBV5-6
TGTGCCAGCAGCCCAGACGGGAGCACAGATACGCAGTATTTT
CASSPDGSTDTQYF